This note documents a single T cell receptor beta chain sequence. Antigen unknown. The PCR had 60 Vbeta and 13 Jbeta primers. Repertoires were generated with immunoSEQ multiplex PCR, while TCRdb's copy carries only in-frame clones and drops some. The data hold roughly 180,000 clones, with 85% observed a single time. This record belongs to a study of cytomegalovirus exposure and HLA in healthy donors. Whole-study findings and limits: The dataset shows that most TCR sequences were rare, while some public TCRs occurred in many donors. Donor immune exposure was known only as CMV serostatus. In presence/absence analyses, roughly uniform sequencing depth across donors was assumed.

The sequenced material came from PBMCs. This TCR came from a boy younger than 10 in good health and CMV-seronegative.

The CDR3 spells CASSVGRHSTDTQYF. In DNA form, the CDR3 reads TGTGCCAGCAGCGTTGGAAGACATAGCACAGATACGCAGTATTTT. The chain links TRBV2 to TRBJ2-3; D unresolved. Trimming stripped 6 bases from V and 0 bases from J, with 13 bases between. The CDR3 covers 15 residues. CDR1 and CDR2 (germline): SNHLY, FYNNEI.